A single sample gave rise to the 20 T cell receptor beta chains below, sequenced in a study of T cells in localized non-small cell lung cancer. Profiled with immunoSEQ multiplex PCR; TCRdb holds only in-frame clones, not every one. The table records around 34,000 clones, 93% of them present only once. The source was peripheral blood, collected before any cancer treatment. All receptors come from a female donor over 55 with stage I lung adenocarcinoma.

This chain joins TRBV11-2 and TRBJ2-2; D possibly corresponds to TRBD1 (5 bases). The CDR3 sequence is 16 residues long. CDR1 is SGHAT, CDR2 FQNNGV, per germline. V lost 1 base, J lost 4 bases, and 13 bases lay in between. CDR3 coding DNA: TGTGCCAGCAGCTTAGTGCTCAGGGTAGGCACCGGGGAGCTGTTTTTT. This codes for CASSLVLRVGTGELFF.

The chain couples TRBV28 to TRBJ1-2; D gene unclear. The length of the CDR3 is 13 residues. The V end was cut by 6 bases, the J end by 7 bases, with 15 bases between. Germline V gives CDR1 MDHEN, CDR2 SYDVKM. The CDR3 spells CASSTAQLGGYTF. The CDR3 DNA sequence: TGTGCCAGCAGCACGGCCCAATTGGGTGGCTACACCTTC.

The V gene is TRBV29-1, the J gene TRBJ2-5; D might be TRBD1 (7 bases). V dropped 7 bases and J dropped 1 base, with 16 bases sitting between them. The germline V gene encodes CDR1 SQVTM and CDR2 ANQGSEA. The CDR3 is made up of 14 amino acids. Here the CDR3 reads CSAGGPSFQETQYF. For the CDR3, the DNA is TGCAGCGCAGGGGGGCCGTCGTTCCAAGAGACCCAGTACTTC.

V gene TRBV7-2 combines with J gene TRBJ2-7, with D hard to call. The CDR3 is made up of 11 amino acids. The germline V gene has CDR1 SGHTA and CDR2 FQGNSA. V gave up 5 bases and J gave up 0 bases, with 2 bases separating them. The CDR3 spells CASSPSYEQYF. The CDR3 DNA is TGTGCCAGCAGCCCCTCCTACGAGCAGTACTTC.

The chain is built from TRBV10-3 and TRBJ2-2; TRBD1 might be the D (7 bases). CDR1 ENHRY and CDR2 SYGVKD come from the germline V gene. The CDR3 consists of 16 residues. Trimming stripped 8 bases from V and 0 bases from J, with 16 bases between. CDR3: CAIAGGGGSNTGELFF. The CDR3 region has the DNA TGTGCCATCGCTGGAGGGGGCGGTTCGAACACCGGGGAGCTGTTTTTT.

This sequence joins TRBV21-1 and TRBJ2-7; TRBD2 is the table's D call and was not checked against the DNA. TRBV21-1 is a pseudogene locus. The CDR3 length is 20 residues. The CDR3 spells CASSKLVRGLAGGYFYEQYV. CDR3 nucleotides: TGTGCCAGCAGCAAATTGGTTAGGGGACTAGCGGGAGGGTACTTCTACGAGCAGTACGTC.

The chain links TRBV10-3 to TRBJ1-1; D gene unclear. The CDR3 consists of 13 residues. CDR1 is ENHRY, CDR2 SYGVKD, per germline. Trimming took 2 bases from V and 7 from J, leaving 11 bases between them. CDR3 region: CAISEGIRGEAFF. Here the CDR3 DNA reads TGTGCCATCAGTGAGGGTATCAGAGGTGAAGCTTTCTTT.

The chain is built from TRBV7-9 and TRBJ2-3; weak D call: TRBD2 (6 bases). V lost 4 bases to trimming and J lost 2 bases, with 7 bases between them. The germline V gene encodes CDR1 SEHNR and CDR2 FQNEAQ (reference sequence). The CDR3 length is 13 residues. CDR3 sequence: CASSWDFTDTQYF. The CDR3 region has the DNA TGTGCCAGCAGCTGGGACTTCACAGATACGCAGTATTTT. The full variable domain, its missing parts supplied by reference TRBV7-9 and TRBJ2-3, is DTGVSQNPRHKITKRGQNVTFRCDPISEHNRLYWYRQTLGQGPEFLTYFQNEAQLEKSRLLSDRFSAERPKGSFSTLEIQRTEQGDSAMYLCASSWDFTDTQYFGPGTRLTVL.

This clone occurred once. The chain employs TRBV11-2 and TRBJ1-2, with 9 bases fitting TRBD1. The CDR3 sequence is 12 residues long. Germline loops: CDR1 SGHAT, CDR2 FQNNGV. Trimming removed 7 bases from V and 6 bases from J; junction bases left unmatched: 3. Here the CDR3 reads CASKGQGDGYTF. The CDR3 coding sequence is TGTGCCAGCAAGGGACAGGGTGATGGCTACACCTTC.

The gene calls are TRBV28 and TRBJ1-4; D may be TRBD1 (6 bases). Looked up from germline, CDR1 is MDHEN and CDR2 is SYDVKM. V lost 6 bases and J 11 bases, leaving 16 bases between the germline ends. The CDR3 runs to 13 residues. DNA of the CDR3: TGTGCCAGCAGGTCGGACAGCCCCAGGAAACTGTTTTTT. It encodes CASRSDSPRKLFF.

The chain employs TRBV9 and TRBJ1-3, with TRBD1 identical over 11 bases. Germline V gene lookup returns CDR1 SGDLS and CDR2 YYNGEE. The CDR3 length is 15 residues. V lost 7 bases and J lost 0; bases outside the gene matches: 3. In DNA, the CDR3 is TGTGCCAGCTCGGGACAGGGGGTCTCTGGAAACACCATATATTTT. It encodes CASSGQGVSGNTIYF.

The V gene is TRBV5-4, the J gene TRBJ2-1; TRBD2 matches at 13 bases. The germline V gene encodes CDR1 SGHNT and CDR2 YYREEE (reference sequence). This CDR3 region has 18 residues. V dropped 4 bases and J dropped 4; count of bases not matched to a gene: 11. The CDR3, as DNA: TGTGCCAGCAGCAGAGGACTAGCGGGAGTTTCTCTGTACAATGAGCAGTTCTTC. It is translated as CASSRGLAGVSLYNEQFF.

The chain joins TRBV9 to TRBJ1-2, with D perhaps matching TRBD1 (5 bases). Trimming removed 4 bases from V and 10 bases from J, with 17 bases in between. CDR1 is SGDLS, CDR2 YYNGEE, per germline. The CDR3 spans 13 residues. In DNA, the CDR3 is TGTGCCAGCAGCCCAGGGACTCTACCTTTCTACACCTTC. Amino acid sequence: CASSPGTLPFYTF.

This clone was seen once. This sequence joins TRBV7-9 and TRBJ1-2; TRBD1 is a possible D gene (5 bases). The CDR3 consists of 15 residues. The germline gives CDR1 SEHNR, CDR2 FQNEAQ (reference sequence). V was clipped by 1 base and J by 4 bases, with 13 bases between them. The CDR3 here is CASSLEYMRGYGYTF. The CDR3 bases are TGTGCCAGCAGCTTAGAGTACATGAGGGGCTATGGCTACACCTTC. Full variable domain (rest looked up from reference TRBV7-9 and TRBJ1-2): DTGVSQNPRHKITKRGQNVTFRCDPISEHNRLYWYRQTLGQGPEFLTYFQNEAQLEKSRLLSDRFSAERPKGSFSTLEIQRTEQGDSAMYLCASSLEYMRGYGYTFGSGTRLTVV.

This chain joins TRBV19 and TRBJ2-2; unclear D gene. Trimming pared 7 bases from V and 8 bases from J, leaving 8 bases between. The CDR3 runs to 11 residues. Looked up from germline, CDR1 is LNHDA and CDR2 is SQIVND (reference sequence). The CDR3 coding sequence is TGTGCCAGTAAGCGATGGGGGGAGCTGTTTTTT. It translates to CASKRWGELFF. Full variable domain (rest looked up from reference TRBV19 and TRBJ2-2): DGGITQSPKYLFRKEGQNVTLSCEQNLNHDAMYWYRQDPGQGLRLIYYSQIVNDFQKGDIAEGYSVSREKKESFPLTVTSAQKNPTAFYLCASKRWGELFFGEGSRLTVL.

The gene calls are TRBV27 and TRBJ1-1, with a tentative D call TRBD1 (5 bases). This CDR3 spans 14 amino acids. Germline V gene lookup returns CDR1 MNHEY and CDR2 SMNVEV (reference sequence). Trimming stripped 0 bases from V and 5 bases from J, with 10 bases between. CDR3 region: CASSLSGVGTEAFF. The CDR3 nucleotides read TGTGCCAGCAGTTTATCAGGGGTTGGGACTGAAGCTTTCTTT.

The chain links TRBV18 to TRBJ2-7; D gene unclear. Germline V gene lookup returns CDR1 KGHSH and CDR2 LQKENI. V lost 6 bases and J lost 4, with 10 bases in between. This CDR3 has 12 amino acids. CDR3 residues: CASSPLQYEQYF. In nucleotides, the CDR3 is TGTGCCAGCTCTCCTCTTCAATACGAGCAGTACTTC. Based on the CDR3 plus reference TRBV18 and TRBJ2-7, the full variable domain is NAGVMQNPRHLVRRRGQEARLRCSPMKGHSHVYWYRQLPEEGLKFMVYLQKENIIDESGMPKERFSAEFPKEGPSILRIQQVVRGDSAAYFCASSPLQYEQYFGPGTRLTVT.

The chain employs TRBV2 and TRBJ2-4; D is uncertain. V gave up 7 bases and J gave up 10 bases, with 17 bases separating them. The CDR3 covers 13 residues. Germline CDR1 SNHLY, CDR2 FYNNEI. As DNA, the CDR3 is TGTGCCAGCAATGGCCCCTCGAGCGTGATTCAGTACTTC. Its protein product is CASNGPSSVIQYF.

V usage is TRBV7-2 and J usage is TRBJ2-7; TRBD1 or TRBD2 may be the D gene (7 bases each). Germline loops: CDR1 SGHTA, CDR2 FQGNSA. The CDR3 contains 15 residues. V shed 4 bases and J shed 5 bases, with 18 bases lying between them. CDR3 residues: CASSSGGYRGHEQYV. CDR3 nucleotides: TGTGCCAGCAGCTCGGGGGGTTACAGGGGTCACGAGCAGTACGTC.

The chain's CDR3 is CASSRSLNMNTEAFF. CDR3 DNA: TGTGCCAGCAGCCGTTCCCTGAACATGAACACTGAAGCTTTCTTT. The V gene is TRBV13, the J gene TRBJ1-1; the D is unclear. The V gene lost 5 bases and the J gene lost 0 bases, with 13 bases spanning the gap. The CDR3 extends over 15 amino acids. Germline values: CDR1 PRHDT, CDR2 FYEKMQ (reference sequence).